Included here is one TCR beta chain sequence, with context. It lacks a known antigen. The record has no base qualities; no much larger clone is one base away. A second Seattle source provided samples from volunteer blood donors who had recovered from COVID-19. Each collaborating institution followed its own protocols to collect whole blood in K2EDTA tubes. Collaborator samples were shipped for TCRbeta analysis as frozen whole blood, isolated PBMCs, or DNA extracted from either sample type. CDR1 and CDR2 (MNHEY, SVGAGI) derive from the germline V gene. V is pruned by 2 bases and J by 2 bases, leaving 2 bases of the junction without a gene match. Reading from cysteine to phenylalanine, the CDR3 counts 14 amino acids. Only CDR3 DNA is held: 42 bases, read in frame from base 1. This sample was taken from a study of blood T cell repertoires in COVID-19 (dated by TCRdb to 2020 to 2022). As for the study more broadly: Samples from collaborators originated in the United States, Italy and Spain and spanned both the acute and convalescent phases of COVID-19. A de-identified subject ID, COVID-19 status, age in years and sex were almost always included in the sample metadata. Where available, HLA class I and class II types were taken from metadata supplied by the sample provider and were not determined by assay-based typing. The repertoires were made available in a free public database intended to serve as a resource for research on the immune response to SARS-CoV-2. Subjects who had been exposed to COVID-19, were actively infected with it, or had recovered from it provided the deeply sampled blood TCRbeta repertoires that made up the dataset. The prospective study material was composed of cDNA or gDNA derived from T cells, B-cell-depleted T cells, or PBMCs. Samples came from the ongoing ImmuneRACE study (first 160 participants) plus 1,254 subjects from 6 global collaborators.

The immunoSEQ Assay, a bias-controlled multiplex PCR, was used to amplify TCRbeta CDR3 regions from genomic DNA. The original methods were these. The number of nucleated cells in each sample was estimated by amplification of reference gene primers within the assay. To quantify the absolute abundance of each unique TCRbeta CDR3 rearrangement, sequence reads were collapsed and filtered. For each sample, productive Simpson clonality was calculated as the square root of Simpson's diversity index over productive rearrangements. In TCRdb, the immuneACCESS table is reduced to in-frame sequences with V and J assigned. These tables do not hold every clone; where another copy was compared, an unresolved V gene accounts for under half, and the others remain unexplained. The DNA was the basis for D and trimming; V, J and clone size are from that table. The sample table lists 200,000 to 300,000 clones, approximately 86% of them with a count of one. Clones ranked in the top ten supply about 7% of the sample.

On the study overall, not on this receptor specifically: The quantity of clinical and demographic metadata differed by source and by participant and was supplied without curation.

The TCR originated in a man aged 55-75 years who had recovered from COVID-19. The sequence links TRBV6-5 to TRBJ2-7; 8 bases in between match TRBD2. Sequenced material: peripheral blood. The CDR3 is CASSYHSGAYEQYF. The nucleotide sequence is given as TGTGCCAGCAGTTACCATAGCGGGGCCTACGAGCAGTACTTC.